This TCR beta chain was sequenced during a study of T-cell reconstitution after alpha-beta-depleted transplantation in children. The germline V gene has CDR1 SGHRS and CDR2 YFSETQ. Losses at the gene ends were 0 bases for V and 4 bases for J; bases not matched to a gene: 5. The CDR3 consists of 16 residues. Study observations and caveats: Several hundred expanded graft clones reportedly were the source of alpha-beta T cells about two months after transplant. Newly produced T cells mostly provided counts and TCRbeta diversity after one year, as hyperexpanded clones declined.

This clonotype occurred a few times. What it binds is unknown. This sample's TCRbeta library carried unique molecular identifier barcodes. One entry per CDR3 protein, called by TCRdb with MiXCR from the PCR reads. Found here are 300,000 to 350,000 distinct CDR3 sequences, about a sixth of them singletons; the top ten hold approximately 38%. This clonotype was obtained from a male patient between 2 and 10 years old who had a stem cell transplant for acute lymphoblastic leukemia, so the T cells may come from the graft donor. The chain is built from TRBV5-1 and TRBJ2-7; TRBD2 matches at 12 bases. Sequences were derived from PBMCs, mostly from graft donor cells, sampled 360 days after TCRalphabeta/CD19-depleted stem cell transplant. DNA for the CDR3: TGCGCCAGCAGCTTGGAGACTAGCGGGAGAGTATACGAGCAGTACTTC. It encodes CASSLETSGRVYEQYF.